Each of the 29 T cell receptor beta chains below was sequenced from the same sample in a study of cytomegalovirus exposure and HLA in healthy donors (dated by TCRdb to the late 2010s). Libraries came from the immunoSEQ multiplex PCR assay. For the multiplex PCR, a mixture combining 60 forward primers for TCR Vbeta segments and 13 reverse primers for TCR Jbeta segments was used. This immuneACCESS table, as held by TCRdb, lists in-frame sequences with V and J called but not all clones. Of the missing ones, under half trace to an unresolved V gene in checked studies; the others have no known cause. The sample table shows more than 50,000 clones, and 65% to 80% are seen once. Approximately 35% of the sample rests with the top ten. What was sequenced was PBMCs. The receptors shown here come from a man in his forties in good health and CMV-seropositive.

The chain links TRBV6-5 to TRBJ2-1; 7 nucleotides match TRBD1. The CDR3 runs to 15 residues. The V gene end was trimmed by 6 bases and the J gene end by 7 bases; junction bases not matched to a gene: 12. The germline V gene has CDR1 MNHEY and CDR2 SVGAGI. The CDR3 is CASSFRGQIGNEQFF. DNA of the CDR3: TGTGCCAGCAGCTTTAGGGGACAGATAGGTAATGAGCAGTTCTTC.

The CDR3 DNA sequence: TGTGCCAGCAGCCCCCAACAGGGGAGCAACGGGGAGCTGTTTTTT. As protein: CASSPQQGSNGELFF. This sequence joins TRBV7-9 and TRBJ2-2; TRBD1 aligns across 7 bases. After removal of 5 bases from V and 7 bases from J, the junction contained 10 bases not matched to a gene. In germline, CDR1 is SEHNR, CDR2 FQNEAQ (reference sequence). This CDR3 has 15 amino acids.

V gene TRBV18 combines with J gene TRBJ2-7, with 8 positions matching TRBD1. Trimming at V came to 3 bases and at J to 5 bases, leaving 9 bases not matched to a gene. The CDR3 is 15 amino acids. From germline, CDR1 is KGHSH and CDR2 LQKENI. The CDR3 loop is CASSPWTVTGDEQYF. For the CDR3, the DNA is TGTGCCAGCTCACCCTGGACAGTGACAGGGGACGAGCAGTACTTC.

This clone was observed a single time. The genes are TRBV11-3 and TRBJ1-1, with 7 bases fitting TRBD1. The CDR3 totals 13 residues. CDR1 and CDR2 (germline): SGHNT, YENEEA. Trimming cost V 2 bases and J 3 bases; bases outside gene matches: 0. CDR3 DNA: TGTGCCAGCAGCTTACAGGGGGACACTGAAGCTTTCTTT. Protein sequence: CASSLQGDTEAFF.

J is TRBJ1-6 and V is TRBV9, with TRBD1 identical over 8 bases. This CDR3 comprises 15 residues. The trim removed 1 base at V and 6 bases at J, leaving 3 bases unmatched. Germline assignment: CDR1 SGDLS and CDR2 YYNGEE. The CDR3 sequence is CASSVRTGTNSPLHF. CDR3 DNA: TGTGCCAGCAGCGTAAGGACAGGGACTAATTCACCCCTCCACTTT.

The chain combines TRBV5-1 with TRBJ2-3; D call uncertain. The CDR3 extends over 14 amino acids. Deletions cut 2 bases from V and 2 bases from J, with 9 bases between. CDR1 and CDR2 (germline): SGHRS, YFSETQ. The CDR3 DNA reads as TGCGCCAGCAGCTTAGCTACTTACACAGATACGCAGTATTTT. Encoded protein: CASSLATYTDTQYF.

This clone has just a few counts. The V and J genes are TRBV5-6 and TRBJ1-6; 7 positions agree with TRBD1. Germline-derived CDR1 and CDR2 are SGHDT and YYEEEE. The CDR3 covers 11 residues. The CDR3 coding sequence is TGTAGGGGGCAAGGAGGTTCACCCCTCCACTTT. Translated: CRGQGGSPLHF.

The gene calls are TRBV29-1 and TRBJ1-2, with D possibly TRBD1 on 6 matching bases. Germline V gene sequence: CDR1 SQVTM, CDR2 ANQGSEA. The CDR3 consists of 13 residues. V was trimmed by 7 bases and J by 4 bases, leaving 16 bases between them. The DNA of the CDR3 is TGCAGCGCCCCGGACAGTCTGGGCTATGGCTACACCTTC. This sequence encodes CSAPDSLGYGYTF.

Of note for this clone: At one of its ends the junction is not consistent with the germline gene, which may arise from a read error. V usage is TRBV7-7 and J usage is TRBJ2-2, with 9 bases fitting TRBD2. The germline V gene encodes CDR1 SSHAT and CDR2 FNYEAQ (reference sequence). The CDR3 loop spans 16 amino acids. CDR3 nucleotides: TGTGCTAGCAGCCTATTAGCGGGGGAATTAACCGGGGAGCTGTTTTTT. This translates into CASSLLAGELTGELFF.

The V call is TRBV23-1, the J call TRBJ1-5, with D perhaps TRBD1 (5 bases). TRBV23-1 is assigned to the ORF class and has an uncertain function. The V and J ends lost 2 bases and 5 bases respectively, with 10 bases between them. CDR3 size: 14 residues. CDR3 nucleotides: TGCGCCAGCAGTCAAGGGGAAGGGGATCAGCCCCAGCATTTT. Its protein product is CASSQGEGDQPQHF.

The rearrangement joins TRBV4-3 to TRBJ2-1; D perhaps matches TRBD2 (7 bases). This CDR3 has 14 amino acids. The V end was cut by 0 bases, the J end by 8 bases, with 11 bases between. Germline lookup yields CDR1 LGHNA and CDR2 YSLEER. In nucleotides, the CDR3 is TGCGCCAGCAGCCAAGATCGGGGGGCAGATGAGCAGTTCTTC. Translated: CASSQDRGADEQFF.

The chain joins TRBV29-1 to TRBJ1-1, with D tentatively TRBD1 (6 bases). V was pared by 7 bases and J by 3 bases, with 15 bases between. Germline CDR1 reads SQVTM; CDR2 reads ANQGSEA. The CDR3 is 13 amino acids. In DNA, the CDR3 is TGCAGCGCGGGGGGCGGGGGATACACTGAAGCTTTCTTT. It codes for CSAGGGGYTEAFF.

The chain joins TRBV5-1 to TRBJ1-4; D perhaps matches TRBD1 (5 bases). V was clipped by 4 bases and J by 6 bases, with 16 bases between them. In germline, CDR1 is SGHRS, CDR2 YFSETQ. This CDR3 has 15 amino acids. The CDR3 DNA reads TGCGCCAGCAGCCCGCGGGGGTTGGGGGATGAAAAACTGTTTTTT. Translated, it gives CASSPRGLGDEKLFF.

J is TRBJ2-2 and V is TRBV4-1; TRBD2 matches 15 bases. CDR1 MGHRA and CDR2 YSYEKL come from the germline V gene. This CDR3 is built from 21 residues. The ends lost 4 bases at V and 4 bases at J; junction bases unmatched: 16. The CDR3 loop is CASSRQPSGTSGGKGTGELFF. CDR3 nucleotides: TGCGCCAGCAGCCGCCAGCCGTCAGGGACTAGCGGGGGGAAAGGCACCGGGGAGCTGTTTTTT.

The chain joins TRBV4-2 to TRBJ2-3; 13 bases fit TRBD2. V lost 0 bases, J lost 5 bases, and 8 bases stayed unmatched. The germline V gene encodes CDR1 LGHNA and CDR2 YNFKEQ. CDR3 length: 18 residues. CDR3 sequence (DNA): TGTGCCAGCAGCCAAGATAGGACTAGCGGGGGATTGGGAGATACGCAGTATTTT. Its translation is CASSQDRTSGGLGDTQYF.

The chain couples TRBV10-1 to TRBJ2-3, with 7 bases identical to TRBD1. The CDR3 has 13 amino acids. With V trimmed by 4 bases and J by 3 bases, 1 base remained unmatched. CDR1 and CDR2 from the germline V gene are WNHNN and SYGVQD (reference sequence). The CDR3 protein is CASSGQGTDTQYF. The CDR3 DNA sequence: TGCGCCAGCAGTGGACAGGGTACAGATACGCAGTATTTT.

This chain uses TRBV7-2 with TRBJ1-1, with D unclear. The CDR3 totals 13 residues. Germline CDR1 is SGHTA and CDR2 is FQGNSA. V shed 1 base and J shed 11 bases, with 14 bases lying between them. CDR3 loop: CASSLVTRAQAFF. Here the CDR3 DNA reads TGTGCCAGCAGCTTAGTGACCCGAGCACAGGCTTTCTTT.

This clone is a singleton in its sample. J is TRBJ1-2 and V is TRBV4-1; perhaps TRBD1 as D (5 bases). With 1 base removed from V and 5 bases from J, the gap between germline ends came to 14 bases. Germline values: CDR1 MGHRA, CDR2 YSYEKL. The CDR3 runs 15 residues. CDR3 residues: CASSQGSTDFYGYTF. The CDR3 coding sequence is TGCGCCAGCAGCCAAGGATCGACAGACTTTTATGGCTACACCTTC.

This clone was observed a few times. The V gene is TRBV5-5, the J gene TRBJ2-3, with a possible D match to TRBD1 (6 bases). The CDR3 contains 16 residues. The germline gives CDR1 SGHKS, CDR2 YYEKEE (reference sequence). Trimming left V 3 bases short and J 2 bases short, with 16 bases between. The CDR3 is CASSSLSGVVTDTQYF. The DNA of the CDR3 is TGTGCCAGCAGCTCGCTGTCAGGGGTGGTCACAGATACGCAGTATTTT.

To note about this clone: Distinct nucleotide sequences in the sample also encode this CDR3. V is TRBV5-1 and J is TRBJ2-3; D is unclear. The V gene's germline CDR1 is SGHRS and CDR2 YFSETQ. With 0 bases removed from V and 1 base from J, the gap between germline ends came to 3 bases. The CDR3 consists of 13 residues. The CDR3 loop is CASSLAGTDTQYF. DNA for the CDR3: TGCGCCAGCAGCTTGGCGGGCACAGATACGCAGTATTTT.

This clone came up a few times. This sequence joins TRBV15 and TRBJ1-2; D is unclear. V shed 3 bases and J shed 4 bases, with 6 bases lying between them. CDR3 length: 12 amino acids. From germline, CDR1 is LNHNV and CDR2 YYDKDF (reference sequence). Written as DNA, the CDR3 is TGTGCCACCAGCAGGGCGGCCTATGGCTACACCTTC. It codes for CATSRAAYGYTF.

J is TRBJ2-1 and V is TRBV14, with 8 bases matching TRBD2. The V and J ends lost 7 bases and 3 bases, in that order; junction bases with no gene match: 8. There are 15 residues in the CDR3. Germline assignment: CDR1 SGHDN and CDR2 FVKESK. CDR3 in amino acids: CASTRSGGGYNEQFF. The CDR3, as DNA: TGTGCCAGCACGAGGAGCGGGGGAGGCTACAATGAGCAGTTCTTC.

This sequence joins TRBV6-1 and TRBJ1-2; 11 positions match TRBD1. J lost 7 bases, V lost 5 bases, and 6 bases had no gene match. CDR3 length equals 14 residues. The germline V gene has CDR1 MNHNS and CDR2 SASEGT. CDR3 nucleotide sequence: TGTGCCAGCAGTCCCCCGGGACAGGGGGTTGGCTACACCTTC. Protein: CASSPPGQGVGYTF.

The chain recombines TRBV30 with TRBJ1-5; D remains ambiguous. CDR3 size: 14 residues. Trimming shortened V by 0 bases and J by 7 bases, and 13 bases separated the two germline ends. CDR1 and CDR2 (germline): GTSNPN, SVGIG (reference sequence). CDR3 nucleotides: TGTGCCTGGAGTGTTATCGGTGTTACCCAGCCCCAGCATTTT. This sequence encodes CAWSVIGVTQPQHF. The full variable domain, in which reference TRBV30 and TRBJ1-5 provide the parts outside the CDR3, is SQTIHQWPATLVQPVGSPLSLECTVEGTSNPNLYWYRQAAGRGLQLLFYSVGIGQISSEVPQNLSASRPQDRQFILSSKKLLLSDSGFYLCAWSVIGVTQPQHFGDGTRLSIL.

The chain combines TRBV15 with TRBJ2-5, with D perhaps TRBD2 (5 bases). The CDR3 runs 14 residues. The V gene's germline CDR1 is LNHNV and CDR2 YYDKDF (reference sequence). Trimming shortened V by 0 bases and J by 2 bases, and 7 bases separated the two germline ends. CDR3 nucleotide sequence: TGTGCCACCAGCAGAGAACGGGGACAAGAGACCCAGTACTTC. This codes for CATSRERGQETQYF.

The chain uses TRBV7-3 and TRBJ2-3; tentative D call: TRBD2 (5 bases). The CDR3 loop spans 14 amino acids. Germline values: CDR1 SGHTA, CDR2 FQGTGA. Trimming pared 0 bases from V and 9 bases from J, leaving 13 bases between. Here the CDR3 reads CASSLTSRTGTQYF. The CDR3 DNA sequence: TGTGCCAGCAGCTTAACGTCCCGAACGGGGACGCAGTATTTT.

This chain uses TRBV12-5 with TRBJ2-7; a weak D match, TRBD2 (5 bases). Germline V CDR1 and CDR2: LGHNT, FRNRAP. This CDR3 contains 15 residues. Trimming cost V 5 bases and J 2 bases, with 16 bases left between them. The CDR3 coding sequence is TGTGCTAGTGGTCCCCCAGGACTGTACGCCTACGAGCAGTACTTC. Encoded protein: CASGPPGLYAYEQYF.

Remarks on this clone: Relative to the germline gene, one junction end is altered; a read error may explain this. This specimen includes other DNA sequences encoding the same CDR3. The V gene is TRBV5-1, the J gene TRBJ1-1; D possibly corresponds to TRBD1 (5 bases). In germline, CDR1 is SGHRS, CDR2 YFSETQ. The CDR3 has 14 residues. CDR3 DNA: TGCGCCAGCAGCCTCCGAACCCAGGGCACTGAGGCTTTCTTT. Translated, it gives CASSLRTQGTEAFF.

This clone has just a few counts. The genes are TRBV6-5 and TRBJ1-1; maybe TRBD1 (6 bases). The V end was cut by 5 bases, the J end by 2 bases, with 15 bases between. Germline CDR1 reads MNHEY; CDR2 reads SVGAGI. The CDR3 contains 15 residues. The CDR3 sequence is CASSTTGQGNTEAFF. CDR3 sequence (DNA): TGTGCCAGCAGTACGACGGGACAAGGAAACACTGAAGCTTTCTTT.